This T cell receptor (beta chain) was identified during a study of T cell responses to AZD1222 COVID-19 vaccine (dated by TCRdb to about 2021). At the level of the whole study: A total of 233 trial participants underwent TCR sequencing, of whom approximately 200 had received two doses of AZD1222 and approximately 26 had received two doses of the MenACWY control vaccine. Trial participants were enrolled into age subgroups of 18-55, 56-69 and 70-plus years, which contained about 150, 28 and 57 TCR-sequenced participants, respectively.

Remarks on this clone: No antigen is known for it. The sample holds no much larger clone one base away, and base qualities are not on file.

V is cut by 5 bases and J by 5 bases, and the space between the germline ends is 8 bases. CDR3 length: 11 amino acids, cysteine to phenylalanine. Of the read, only the CDR3 DNA is kept; its 33 bases are in frame from base 1. According to the germline V gene (reference sequence), CDR1 reads DFQATT and CDR2 reads SNEGSKA. Broader findings and caveats from the paper: The 56-69-year group was small, and its depth increase did not reach significance, likely because of low power. Epitopes outside the regions mutated in the B.1.351 and B.1.1.7 variants were reportedly recognized by nearly half of the unique spike-specific TCRs. CD4 TCRs associated with the vaccine covered the entire spike protein, and the dominant responses were in regions 160-218 and 743-854. No day 14 peak-response samples were available, so repertoires were characterized only after the peak T cell response. A significant rise in spike-specific TCR breadth and depth was observed after two AZD1222 doses relative to day 0 and relative to MenACWY recipients. Participants were mostly white British, with more females than males. The authors suggested clonal diversity may have been underestimated. Only five or six AZD1222 recipients were SARS-CoV-2 seropositive at baseline, limiting conclusions about previously exposed vaccinees.

The time point tag for this specimen amounts to: about 28 days (+/-7) after the second vaccine dose. AZD1222 recipients given second doses at about 4 weeks or at about 12 weeks were pooled, since spike-specific TCR depth and breadth were not found to differ between the two schedules. Vaccinee samples came from UK trials COV001 and COV002, including a single-blind randomized controlled phase 2/3 trial of AZD1222 (ChAdOx1 nCoV-19) in healthy adults. Trial participant PBMC samples were collected at day 0 and day 28 after the second dose for TCRbeta chain sequencing. The CDR3 regions of human TCRbeta chains were analyzed by immunosequencing. Per the original workflow: TCRs in the repertoires were compared against a reference library of SARS-CoV-2-specific TCRs that had been generated with the MIRA antigen-specificity platform. Breadth was defined as the fraction of unique TCRs that were SARS-CoV-2-associated, and depth was defined as the fraction of total T cells that were SARS-CoV-2-associated. Using the MIRA data, each spike-specific TCR was assigned both to the spike region to which the TCR was reactive and to a CD4 or CD8 class. Log10-transformed breadth and depth values were compared by one-way ANOVA with Sidak's multiple comparisons tests. Here the immuneACCESS table is served through TCRdb, limited to in-frame sequences with V and J called. Missing clones are a known gap in these copies; in checked studies unresolved V genes cover under half, and the rest lacks a known reason. For V, J and clone size, that table is used; D and trimming come from the DNA. The sample table records about 160,000 clones; about 90% of these occur just once. The ten largest clones represent about 3.8% of the sample.

The receptor was isolated from an adult who received the AZD1222 COVID-19 vaccine. The sequence joins TRBV20-1 to TRBJ2-3; no confident D gene assignment can be made. The sample here was peripheral blood, taken 28 days after the second AZD1222 dose. The DNA sequence reads TGCAGTGCTCCAAAGGTAGATACGCAGTATTTT. The encoded protein is CSAPKVDTQYF.